The 8 T cell receptor beta chains reported below all come from one sample, sequenced in a study of shared clonotypes between healthy human individuals. Method: immunoSEQ multiplex PCR; TCRdb's copy keeps in-frame clones and lacks some. The data contain 2 million to 2.5 million clones, 93% of them seen just once; the ten biggest clones take up about 0.41%. Sequencing was performed on naive CD4+ T cells from PBMCs. The subset: CD45RA+ positively selected. These receptor sequences come from a man aged 18 to 29 in good health. Some clones in this sample may be carry-over from other donors' samples.

The chain carries TRBV29-1 and TRBJ2-7; D not certain. CDR1 SQVTM and CDR2 ANQGSEA come from the germline V gene. Deletions cut 7 bases from V and 6 bases from J, with 19 bases between. This CDR3 region has 13 residues. The CDR3 loop reads CSAASAFRPEQYF. The CDR3 nucleotides are TGCAGCGCTGCGTCGGCGTTCCGCCCCGAGCAGTACTTC.

The chain joins TRBV7-9 to TRBJ2-2; 9 nucleotides align to TRBD2. Germline V gene sequence: CDR1 SEHNR, CDR2 FQNEAQ (reference sequence). The CDR3 sequence is 16 residues long. Trimming at V came to 7 bases and at J to 5 bases, leaving 11 bases not matched to a gene. The CDR3 DNA follows: TGTGCCAGCACCATTACTAGCGGGCACTTTACCGGGGAGCTGTTTTTT. As protein: CASTITSGHFTGELFF.

The V and J genes are TRBV4-3 and TRBJ2-5; D gene unclear. V dropped 0 bases and J dropped 3 bases, with 11 bases sitting between them. This CDR3 has 15 amino acids. Germline CDR1 reads LGHNA; CDR2 reads YSLEER. The CDR3 DNA follows: TGCGCCAGCAGCCAAGATGGATATCCTAAAGAGACCCAGTACTTC. Amino acid sequence: CASSQDGYPKETQYF.

The rearrangement links TRBV29-1 to TRBJ2-7; 11 positions agree with TRBD2. This CDR3 has 14 amino acids. Germline lookup yields CDR1 SQVTM and CDR2 ANQGSEA. V gave up 4 bases and J gave up 2 bases; unmatched junction bases: 4. Written as DNA, the CDR3 is TGCAGCGTTGGTAGCGGGAGGGCAACCTACGAGCAGTACTTC. This codes for CSVGSGRATYEQYF.

The chain joins TRBV5-4 to TRBJ2-1; D not certain. Trimming shortened V by 3 bases and J by 5 bases, and 15 bases separated the two germline ends. Per germline, CDR1 SGHNT and CDR2 YYREEE (reference sequence). The CDR3 covers 15 residues. The CDR3 region has the DNA TGTGCCAGCAGCTCCCCGCCGGGCGGTAACAATGAGCAGTTCTTC. Protein sequence: CASSSPPGGNNEQFF.

The chain has TRBV10-3 and TRBJ2-4, with unresolved D. Germline V CDR1 and CDR2: ENHRY, SYGVKD. The CDR3 covers 13 residues. Trimming removed 0 bases from V and 5 bases from J, with 5 bases in between. The CDR3 reads CAISESEENIQYF. The CDR3 region has the DNA TGTGCCATCAGTGAGTCAGAGGAAAACATTCAGTACTTC.

The V call is TRBV7-9, the J call TRBJ2-7; TRBD1 matches 9 bases. V shed 1 base, J shed 2 bases, and the junction held 3 bases outside the gene matches. CDR3 length: 15 amino acids. CDR1 is SEHNR, CDR2 FQNEAQ, per germline (reference sequence). This CDR3 reads CASSLGTGVAYEQYF. The CDR3 region has the DNA TGTGCCAGCAGCTTAGGGACAGGGGTCGCCTACGAGCAGTACTTC.

In its sample, this clone was seen once. The same CDR3 arises from other DNA sequences in this sample as well. The rearrangement links TRBV28 to TRBJ2-7; D ambiguous. Trimming removed 4 bases from V and 2 bases from J, with 6 bases in between. CDR1 is MDHEN and CDR2 is SYDVKM in the germline V gene. CDR3 length: 12 residues. The CDR3 DNA sequence: TGTGCCAGCAGTTCGCAGCCCTACGAGCAGTACTTC. Encoded protein: CASSSQPYEQYF.